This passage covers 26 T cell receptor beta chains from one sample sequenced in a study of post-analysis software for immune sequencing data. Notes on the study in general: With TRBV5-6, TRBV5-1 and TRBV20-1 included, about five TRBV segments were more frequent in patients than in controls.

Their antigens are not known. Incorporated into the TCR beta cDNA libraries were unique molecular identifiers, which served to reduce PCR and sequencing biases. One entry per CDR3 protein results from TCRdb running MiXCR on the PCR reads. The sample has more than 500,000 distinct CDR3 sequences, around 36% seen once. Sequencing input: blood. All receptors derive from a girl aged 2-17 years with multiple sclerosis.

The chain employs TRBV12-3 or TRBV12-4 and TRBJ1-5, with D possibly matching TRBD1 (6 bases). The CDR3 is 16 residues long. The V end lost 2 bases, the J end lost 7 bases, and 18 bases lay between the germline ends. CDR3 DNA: TGTGCCAGCAGTTTATTAGGAGGGACATGGGCCCAGCCCCAGCATTTT. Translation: CASSLLGGTWAQPQHF.

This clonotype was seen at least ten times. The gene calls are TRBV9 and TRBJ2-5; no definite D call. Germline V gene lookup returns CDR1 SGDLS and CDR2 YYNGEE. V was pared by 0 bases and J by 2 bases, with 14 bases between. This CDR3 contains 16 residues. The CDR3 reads CASSVGTTINQETQYF. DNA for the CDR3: TGTGCCAGCAGCGTAGGCACGACAATCAATCAAGAGACCCAGTACTTC. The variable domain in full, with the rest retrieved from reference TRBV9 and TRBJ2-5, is DSGVTQTPKHLITATGQRVTLRCSPRSGDLSVYWYQQSLDQGLQFLIQYYNGEERAKGNILERFSAQQFPDLHSELNLSSLELGDSALYFCASSVGTTINQETQYFGPGTRLLVL.

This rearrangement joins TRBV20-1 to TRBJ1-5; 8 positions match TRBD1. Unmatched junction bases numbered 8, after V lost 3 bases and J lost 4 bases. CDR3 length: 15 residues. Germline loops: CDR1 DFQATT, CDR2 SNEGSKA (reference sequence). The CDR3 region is CSARAGQGRNQPQHF. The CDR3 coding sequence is TGCAGTGCTAGGGCTGGACAGGGCAGGAATCAGCCCCAGCATTTT.

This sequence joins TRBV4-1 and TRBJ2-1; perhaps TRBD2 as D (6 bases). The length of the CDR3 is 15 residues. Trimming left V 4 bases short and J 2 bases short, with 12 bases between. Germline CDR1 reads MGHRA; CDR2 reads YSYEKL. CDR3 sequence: CASSRLLAAYNEQFF. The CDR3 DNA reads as TGCGCCAGCAGCCGACTACTAGCAGCCTACAATGAGCAGTTCTTC.

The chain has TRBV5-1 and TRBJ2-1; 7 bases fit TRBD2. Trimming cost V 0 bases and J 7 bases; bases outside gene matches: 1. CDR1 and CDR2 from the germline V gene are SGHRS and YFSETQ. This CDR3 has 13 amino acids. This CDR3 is CASSLASGNEQFF. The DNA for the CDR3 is TGCGCCAGCAGCTTGGCTAGCGGAAATGAGCAGTTCTTC.

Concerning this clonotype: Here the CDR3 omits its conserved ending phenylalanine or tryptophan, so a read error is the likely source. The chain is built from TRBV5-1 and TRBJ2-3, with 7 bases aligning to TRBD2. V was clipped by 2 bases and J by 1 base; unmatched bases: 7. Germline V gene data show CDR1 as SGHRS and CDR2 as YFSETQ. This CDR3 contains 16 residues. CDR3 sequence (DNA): TGCGCCAGCAGCTTCCGCGCGGGGGAGGGCACAGATACGCAGTATTTG. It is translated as CASSFRAGEGTDTQYL.

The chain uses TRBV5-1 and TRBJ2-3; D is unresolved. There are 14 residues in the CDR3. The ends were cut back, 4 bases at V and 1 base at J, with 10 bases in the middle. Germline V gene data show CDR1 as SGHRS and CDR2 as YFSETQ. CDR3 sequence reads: CASSPLLGTDTQYF. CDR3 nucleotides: TGCGCCAGCAGCCCCCTACTGGGCACAGATACGCAGTATTTT.

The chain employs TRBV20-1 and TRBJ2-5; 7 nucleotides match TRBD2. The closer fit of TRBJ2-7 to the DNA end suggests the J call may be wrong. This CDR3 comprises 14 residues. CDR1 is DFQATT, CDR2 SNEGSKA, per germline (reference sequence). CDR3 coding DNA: TGCAGTGCTGAACCCTCCGGGAGGATATACGAGCAGTACTTC. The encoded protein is CSAEPSGRIYEQYF.

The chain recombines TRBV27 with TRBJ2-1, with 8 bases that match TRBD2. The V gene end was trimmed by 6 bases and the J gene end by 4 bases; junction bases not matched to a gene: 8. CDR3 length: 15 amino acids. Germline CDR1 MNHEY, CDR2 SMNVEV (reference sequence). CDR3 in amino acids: CASRPSGGPYNEQFF. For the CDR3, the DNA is TGTGCCAGCAGGCCAAGCGGGGGTCCTTACAATGAGCAGTTCTTC.

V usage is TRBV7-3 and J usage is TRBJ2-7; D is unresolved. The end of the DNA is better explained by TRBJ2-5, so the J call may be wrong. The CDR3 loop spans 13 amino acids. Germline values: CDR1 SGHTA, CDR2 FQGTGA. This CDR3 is CASSLTGFETQYF. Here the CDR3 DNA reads TGTGCCAGCAGCTTAACTGGGTTTGAGACCCAGTACTTC.

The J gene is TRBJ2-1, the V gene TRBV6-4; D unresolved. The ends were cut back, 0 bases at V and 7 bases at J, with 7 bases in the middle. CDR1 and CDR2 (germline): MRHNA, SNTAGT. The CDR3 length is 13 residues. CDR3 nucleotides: TGTGCCAGCAGTGACTCCCCAGAAAATGAGCAGTTCTTC. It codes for CASSDSPENEQFF.

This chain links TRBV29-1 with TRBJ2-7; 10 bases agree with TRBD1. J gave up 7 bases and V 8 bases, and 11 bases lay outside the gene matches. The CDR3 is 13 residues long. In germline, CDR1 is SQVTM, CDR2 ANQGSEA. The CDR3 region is CSTGDRGNNEQYF. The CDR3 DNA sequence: TGCAGCACGGGGGACAGGGGAAACAATGAGCAGTACTTC.

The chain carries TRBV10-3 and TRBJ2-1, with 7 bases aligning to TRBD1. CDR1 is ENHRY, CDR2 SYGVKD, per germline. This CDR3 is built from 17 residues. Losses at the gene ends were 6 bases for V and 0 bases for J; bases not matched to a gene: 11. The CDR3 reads CAISPGITGVSYNEQFF. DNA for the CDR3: TGTGCCATCAGCCCCGGAATTACAGGGGTCTCCTACAATGAGCAGTTCTTC.

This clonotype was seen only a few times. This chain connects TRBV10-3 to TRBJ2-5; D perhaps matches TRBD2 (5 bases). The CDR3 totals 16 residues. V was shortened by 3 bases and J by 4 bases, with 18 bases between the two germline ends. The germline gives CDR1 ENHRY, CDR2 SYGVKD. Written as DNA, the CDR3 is TGTGCCATCAGTGAAGTGTCTAGCCTACTGAGAGAGACCCAGTACTTC. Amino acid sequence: CAISEVSSLLRETQYF.

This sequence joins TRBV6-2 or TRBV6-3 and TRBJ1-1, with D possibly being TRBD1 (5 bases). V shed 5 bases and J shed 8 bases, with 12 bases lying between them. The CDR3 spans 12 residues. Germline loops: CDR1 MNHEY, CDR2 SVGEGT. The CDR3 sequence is CASSGTLWEAFF. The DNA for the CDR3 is TGTGCCAGCAGTGGGACCCTATGGGAAGCTTTCTTT.

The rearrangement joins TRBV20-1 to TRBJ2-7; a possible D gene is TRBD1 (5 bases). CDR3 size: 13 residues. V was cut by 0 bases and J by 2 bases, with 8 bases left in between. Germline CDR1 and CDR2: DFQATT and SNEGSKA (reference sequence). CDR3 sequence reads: CSARDFRAYEQYF. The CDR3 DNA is TGCAGTGCTAGAGATTTCAGGGCCTACGAGCAGTACTTC.

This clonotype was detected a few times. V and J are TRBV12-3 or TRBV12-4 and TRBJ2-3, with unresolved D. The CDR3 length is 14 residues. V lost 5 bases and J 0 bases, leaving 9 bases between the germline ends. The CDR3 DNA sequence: TGTGCCAGCAGTCGCGGATCTAGCACAGATACGCAGTATTTT. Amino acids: CASSRGSSTDTQYF.

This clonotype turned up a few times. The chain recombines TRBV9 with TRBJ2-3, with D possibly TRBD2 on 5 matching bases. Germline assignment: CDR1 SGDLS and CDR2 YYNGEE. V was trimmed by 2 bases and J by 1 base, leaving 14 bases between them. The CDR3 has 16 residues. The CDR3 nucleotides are TGTGCCAGCAGCGTTTTCCGGGATACGCGCACAGATACGCAGTATTTT. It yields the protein CASSVFRDTRTDTQYF.

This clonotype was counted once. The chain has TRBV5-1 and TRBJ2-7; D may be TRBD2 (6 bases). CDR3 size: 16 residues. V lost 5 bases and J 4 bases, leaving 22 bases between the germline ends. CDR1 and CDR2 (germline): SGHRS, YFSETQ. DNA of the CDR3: TGCGCCAGCAGTAATAAAGTGGCGGGGCTTAGTTACGAGCAGTACTTC. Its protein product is CASSNKVAGLSYEQYF.

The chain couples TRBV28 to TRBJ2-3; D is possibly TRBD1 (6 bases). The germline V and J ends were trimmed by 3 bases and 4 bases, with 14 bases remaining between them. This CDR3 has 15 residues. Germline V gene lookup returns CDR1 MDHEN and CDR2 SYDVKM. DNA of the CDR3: TGTGCCAGCAGTTTGCCAGGGGCTGGCGCAGATACGCAGTATTTT. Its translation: CASSLPGAGADTQYF. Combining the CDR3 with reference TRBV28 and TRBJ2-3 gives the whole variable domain DVKVTQSSRYLVKRTGEKVFLECVQDMDHENMFWYRQDPGLGLRLIYFSYDVKMKEKGDIPEGYSVSREKKERFSLILESASTNQTSMYLCASSLPGAGADTQYFGPGTRLTVL.

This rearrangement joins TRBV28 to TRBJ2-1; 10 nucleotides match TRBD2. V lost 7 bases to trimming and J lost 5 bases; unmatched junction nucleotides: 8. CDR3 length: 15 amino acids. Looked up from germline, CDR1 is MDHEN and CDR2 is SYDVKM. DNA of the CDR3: TGTGCCAGCAACCCTAGCGGGGGCCCACACAATGAGCAGTTCTTC. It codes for CASNPSGGPHNEQFF.

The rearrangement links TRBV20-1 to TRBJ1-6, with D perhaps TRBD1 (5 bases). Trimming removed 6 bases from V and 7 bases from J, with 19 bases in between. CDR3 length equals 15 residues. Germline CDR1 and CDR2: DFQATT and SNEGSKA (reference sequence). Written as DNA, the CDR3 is TGCAGTGCCATTACGCCCGAACGGGGCAATTCACCCCTCCACTTT. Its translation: CSAITPERGNSPLHF.

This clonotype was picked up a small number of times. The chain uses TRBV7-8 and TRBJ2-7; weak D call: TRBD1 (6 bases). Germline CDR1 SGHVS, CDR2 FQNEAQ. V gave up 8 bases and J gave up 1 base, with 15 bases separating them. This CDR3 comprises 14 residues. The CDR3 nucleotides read TGTGCCAGCCAGCTTCTGGACAGTTCCTACGAGCAGTACTTC. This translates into CASQLLDSSYEQYF.

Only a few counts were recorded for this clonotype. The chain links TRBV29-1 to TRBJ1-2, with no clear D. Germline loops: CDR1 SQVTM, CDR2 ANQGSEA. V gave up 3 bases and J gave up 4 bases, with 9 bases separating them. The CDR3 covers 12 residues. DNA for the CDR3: TGCAGCGTTGATTCCAGATCCTATGGCTACACCTTC. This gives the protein CSVDSRSYGYTF.

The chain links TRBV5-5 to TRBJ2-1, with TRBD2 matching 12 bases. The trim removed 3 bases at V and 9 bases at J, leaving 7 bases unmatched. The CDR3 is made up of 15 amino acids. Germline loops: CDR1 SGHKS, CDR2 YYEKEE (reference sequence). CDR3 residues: CASSSPGLAGPEQFF. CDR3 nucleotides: TGTGCCAGCAGCTCGCCGGGACTAGCGGGCCCTGAGCAGTTCTTC.

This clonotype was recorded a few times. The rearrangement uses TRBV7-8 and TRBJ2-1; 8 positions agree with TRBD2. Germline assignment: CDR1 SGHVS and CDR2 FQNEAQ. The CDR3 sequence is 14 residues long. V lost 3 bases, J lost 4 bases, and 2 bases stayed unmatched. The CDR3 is CASSFERGYNEQFF. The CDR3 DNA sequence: TGTGCCAGCAGCTTTGAGCGGGGGTACAATGAGCAGTTCTTC.